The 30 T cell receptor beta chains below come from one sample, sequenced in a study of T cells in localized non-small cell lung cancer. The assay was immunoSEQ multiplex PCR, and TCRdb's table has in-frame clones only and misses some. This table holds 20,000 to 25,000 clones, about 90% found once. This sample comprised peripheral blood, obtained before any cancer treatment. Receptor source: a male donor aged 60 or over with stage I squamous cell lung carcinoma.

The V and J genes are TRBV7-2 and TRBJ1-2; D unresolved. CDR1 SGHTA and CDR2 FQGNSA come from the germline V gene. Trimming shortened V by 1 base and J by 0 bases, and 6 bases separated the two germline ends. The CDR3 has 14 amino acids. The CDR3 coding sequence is TGTGCCAGCAGCTTAGGCCGAGCTAACTATGGCTACACCTTC. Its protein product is CASSLGRANYGYTF.

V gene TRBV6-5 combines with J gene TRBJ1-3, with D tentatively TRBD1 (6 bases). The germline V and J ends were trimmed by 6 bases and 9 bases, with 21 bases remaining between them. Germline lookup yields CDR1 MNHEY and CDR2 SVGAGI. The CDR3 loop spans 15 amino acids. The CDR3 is CASRALGQFGGTIYF. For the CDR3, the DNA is TGTGCCAGCAGAGCCCTCGGACAGTTTGGAGGCACCATATATTTT.

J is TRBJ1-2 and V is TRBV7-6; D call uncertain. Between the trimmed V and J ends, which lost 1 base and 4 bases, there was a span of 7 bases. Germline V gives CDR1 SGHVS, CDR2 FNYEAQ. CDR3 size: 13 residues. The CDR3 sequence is CASSLGGIYGYTF. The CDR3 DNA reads TGTGCCAGCAGCTTAGGAGGGATCTATGGCTACACCTTC.

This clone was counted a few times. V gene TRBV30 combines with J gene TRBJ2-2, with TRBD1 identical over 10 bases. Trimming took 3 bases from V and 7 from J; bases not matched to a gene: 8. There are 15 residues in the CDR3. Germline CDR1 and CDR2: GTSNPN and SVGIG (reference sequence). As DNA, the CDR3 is TGTGCCTGGAGCTCTGGGACAGGGGTCGGCGGGGAGCTGTTTTTT. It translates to CAWSSGTGVGGELFF.

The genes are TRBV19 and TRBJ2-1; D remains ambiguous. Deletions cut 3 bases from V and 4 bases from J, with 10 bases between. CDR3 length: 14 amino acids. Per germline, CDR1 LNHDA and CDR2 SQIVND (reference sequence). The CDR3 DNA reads TGTGCCAGTAGTATTGTTGCGTTTTACAATGAGCAGTTCTTC. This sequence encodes CASSIVAFYNEQFF. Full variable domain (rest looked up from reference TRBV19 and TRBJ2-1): DGGITQSPKYLFRKEGQNVTLSCEQNLNHDAMYWYRQDPGQGLRLIYYSQIVNDFQKGDIAEGYSVSREKKESFPLTVTSAQKNPTAFYLCASSIVAFYNEQFFGPGTRLTVL.

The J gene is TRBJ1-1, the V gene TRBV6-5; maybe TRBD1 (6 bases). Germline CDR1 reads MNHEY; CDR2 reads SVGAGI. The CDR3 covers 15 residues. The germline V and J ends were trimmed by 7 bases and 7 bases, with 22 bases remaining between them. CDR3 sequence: CASNANWGADYEAFF. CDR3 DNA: TGTGCCAGCAATGCTAACTGGGGGGCCGACTATGAAGCTTTCTTT.

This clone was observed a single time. For the CDR3, the DNA is TGTGCCAGCTCCCCGGAGCTAGATCAGCCCCAGCATTTT. Encoded protein: CASSPELDQPQHF. The genes are TRBV18 and TRBJ1-5; no firm D call. The V end was cut by 6 bases, the J end by 5 bases, with 11 bases between. Germline-derived CDR1 and CDR2 are KGHSH and LQKENI. This CDR3 spans 13 amino acids. The full variable domain, completed using reference TRBV18 and TRBJ1-5, is NAGVMQNPRHLVRRRGQEARLRCSPMKGHSHVYWYRQLPEEGLKFMVYLQKENIIDESGMPKERFSAEFPKEGPSILRIQQVVRGDSAAYFCASSPELDQPQHFGDGTRLSIL.

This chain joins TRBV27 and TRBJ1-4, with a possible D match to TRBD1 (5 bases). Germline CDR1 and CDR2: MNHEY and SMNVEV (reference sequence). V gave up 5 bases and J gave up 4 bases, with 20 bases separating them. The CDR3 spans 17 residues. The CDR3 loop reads CASSRDSFGAFNEKLFF. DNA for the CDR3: TGTGCCAGCAGTCGCGACAGCTTTGGGGCCTTTAATGAAAAACTGTTTTTT. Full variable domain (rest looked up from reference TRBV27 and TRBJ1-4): EAQVTQNPRYLITVTGKKLTVTCSQNMNHEYMSWYRQDPGLGLRQIYYSMNVEVTDKGDVPEGYKVSRKEKRNFPLILESPSPNQTSLYFCASSRDSFGAFNEKLFFGSGTQLSVL.

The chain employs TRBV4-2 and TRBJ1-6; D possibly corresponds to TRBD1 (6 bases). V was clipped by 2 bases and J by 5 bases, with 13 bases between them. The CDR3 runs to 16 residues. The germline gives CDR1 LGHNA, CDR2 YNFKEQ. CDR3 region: CASSQLLGGNNSPLHF. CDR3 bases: TGTGCCAGCAGCCAACTCCTAGGGGGAAATAATTCACCCCTCCACTTT.

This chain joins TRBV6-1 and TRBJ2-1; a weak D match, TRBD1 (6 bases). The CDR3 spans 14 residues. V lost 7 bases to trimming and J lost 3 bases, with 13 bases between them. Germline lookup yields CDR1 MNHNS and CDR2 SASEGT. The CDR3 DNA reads TGTGCCAGCATGAGGGGGACGGACTACAATGAGCAGTTCTTC. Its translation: CASMRGTDYNEQFF.

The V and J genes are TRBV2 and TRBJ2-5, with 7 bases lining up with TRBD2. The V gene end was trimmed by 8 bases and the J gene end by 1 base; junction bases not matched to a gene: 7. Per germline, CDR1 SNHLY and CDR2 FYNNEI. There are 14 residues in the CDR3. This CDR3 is CASAGTTFQETQYF. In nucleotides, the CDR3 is TGTGCCAGCGCCGGGACTACTTTCCAAGAGACCCAGTACTTC. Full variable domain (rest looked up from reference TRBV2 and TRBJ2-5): EPEVTQTPSHQVTQMGQEVILRCVPISNHLYFYWYRQILGQKVEFLVSFYNNEISEKSEIFDDQFSVERPDGSNFTLKIRSTKLEDSAMYFCASAGTTFQETQYFGPGTRLLVL.

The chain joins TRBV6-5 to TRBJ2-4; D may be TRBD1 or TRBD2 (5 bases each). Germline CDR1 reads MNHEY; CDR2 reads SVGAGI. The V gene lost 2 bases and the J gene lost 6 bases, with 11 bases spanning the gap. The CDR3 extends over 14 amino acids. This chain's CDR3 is CASSYRGVRNIQYF. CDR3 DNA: TGTGCCAGCAGTTACAGAGGGGTGAGAAACATTCAGTACTTC.

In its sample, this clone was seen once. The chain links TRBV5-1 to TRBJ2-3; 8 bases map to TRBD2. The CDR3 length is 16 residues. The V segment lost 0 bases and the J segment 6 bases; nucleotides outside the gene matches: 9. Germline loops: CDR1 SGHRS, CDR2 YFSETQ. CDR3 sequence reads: CASSLGSGVKSDTQYF. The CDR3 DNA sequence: TGCGCCAGCAGCTTGGGTAGCGGGGTTAAGAGCGATACGCAGTATTTT.

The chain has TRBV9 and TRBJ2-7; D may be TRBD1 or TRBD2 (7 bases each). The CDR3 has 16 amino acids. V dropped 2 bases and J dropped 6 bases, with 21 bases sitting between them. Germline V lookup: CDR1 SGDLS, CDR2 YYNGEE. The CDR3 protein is CASSVGLGGGSIEQYF. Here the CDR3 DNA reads TGTGCCAGCAGCGTTGGACTAGGGGGCGGGAGTATCGAGCAGTACTTC.

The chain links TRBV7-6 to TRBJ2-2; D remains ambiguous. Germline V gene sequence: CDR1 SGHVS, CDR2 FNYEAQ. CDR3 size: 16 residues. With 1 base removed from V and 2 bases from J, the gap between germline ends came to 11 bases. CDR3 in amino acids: CASSLGPQVNTGELFF. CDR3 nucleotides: TGTGCCAGCAGCTTAGGGCCGCAGGTTAACACCGGGGAGCTGTTTTTT.

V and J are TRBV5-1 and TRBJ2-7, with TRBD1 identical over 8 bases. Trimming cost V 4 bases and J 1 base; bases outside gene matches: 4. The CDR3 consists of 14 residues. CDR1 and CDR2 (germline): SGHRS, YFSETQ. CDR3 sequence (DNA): TGCGCCAGCAGCGAACAGGGGGTTTCCTACGAGCAGTACTTC. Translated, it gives CASSEQGVSYEQYF.

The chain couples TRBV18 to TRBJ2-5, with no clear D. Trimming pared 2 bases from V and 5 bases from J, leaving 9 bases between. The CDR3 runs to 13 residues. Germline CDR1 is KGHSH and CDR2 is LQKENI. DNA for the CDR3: TGTGCCAGCTCACCAACCGGAACGGAGACCCAGTACTTC. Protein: CASSPTGTETQYF.

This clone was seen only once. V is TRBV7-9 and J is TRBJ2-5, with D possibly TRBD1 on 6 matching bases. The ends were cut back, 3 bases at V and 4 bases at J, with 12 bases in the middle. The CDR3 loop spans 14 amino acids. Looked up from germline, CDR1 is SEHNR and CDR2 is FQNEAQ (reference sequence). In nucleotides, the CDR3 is TGTGCCAGCAGCTTGGGGGCAGGGGCAGAGACCCAGTACTTC. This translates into CASSLGAGAETQYF.

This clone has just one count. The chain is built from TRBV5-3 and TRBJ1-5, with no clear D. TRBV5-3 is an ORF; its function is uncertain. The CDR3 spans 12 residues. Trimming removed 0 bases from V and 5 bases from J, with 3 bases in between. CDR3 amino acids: CARSLVDQPQHF. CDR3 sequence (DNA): TGTGCCAGAAGCTTGGTGGATCAGCCCCAGCATTTT.

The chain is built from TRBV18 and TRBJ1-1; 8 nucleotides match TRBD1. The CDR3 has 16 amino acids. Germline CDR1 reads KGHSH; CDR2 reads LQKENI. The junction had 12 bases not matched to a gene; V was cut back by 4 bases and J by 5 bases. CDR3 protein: CASSLNPGTGGTEAFF. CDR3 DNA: TGTGCCAGCTCACTCAATCCCGGGACAGGAGGGACTGAAGCTTTCTTT.

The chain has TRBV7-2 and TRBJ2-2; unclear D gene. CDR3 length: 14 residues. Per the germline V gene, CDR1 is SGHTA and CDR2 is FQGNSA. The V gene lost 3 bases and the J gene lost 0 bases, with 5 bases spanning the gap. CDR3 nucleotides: TGTGCCAGCAGCTTCGGAGCGAACACCGGGGAGCTGTTTTTT. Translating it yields CASSFGANTGELFF.

As DNA, the CDR3 is TGTGCCAGCAGTGTTCCGGGACACAACTATGGCTACACCTTC. Protein sequence: CASSVPGHNYGYTF. The rearrangement links TRBV7-3 to TRBJ1-2, with D possibly matching TRBD1 (6 bases). Germline CDR1 and CDR2: SGHTA and FQGTGA. The CDR3 consists of 14 residues. Deletions cut 6 bases from V and 2 bases from J, with 13 bases between.

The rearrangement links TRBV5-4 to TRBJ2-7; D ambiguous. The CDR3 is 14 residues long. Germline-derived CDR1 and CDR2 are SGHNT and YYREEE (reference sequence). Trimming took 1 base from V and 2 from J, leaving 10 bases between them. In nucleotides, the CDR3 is TGTGCCAGCAGCTTGACGAAGGGCGCCTACGAGCAGTACTTC. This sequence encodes CASSLTKGAYEQYF.

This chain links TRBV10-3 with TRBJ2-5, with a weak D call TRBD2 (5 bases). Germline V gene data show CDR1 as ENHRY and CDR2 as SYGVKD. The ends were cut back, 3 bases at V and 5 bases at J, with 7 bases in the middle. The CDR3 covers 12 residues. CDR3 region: CAISDIAETQYF. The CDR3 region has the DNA TGTGCCATCAGTGATATAGCGGAGACCCAGTACTTC.

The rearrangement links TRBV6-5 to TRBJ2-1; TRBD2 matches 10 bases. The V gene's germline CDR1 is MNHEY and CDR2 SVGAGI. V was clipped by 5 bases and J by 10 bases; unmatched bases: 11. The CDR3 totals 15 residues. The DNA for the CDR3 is TGTGCCAGCAGTCCATTCAGGACTAGCGGTGGGGAGCAGTTCTTC. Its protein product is CASSPFRTSGGEQFF.

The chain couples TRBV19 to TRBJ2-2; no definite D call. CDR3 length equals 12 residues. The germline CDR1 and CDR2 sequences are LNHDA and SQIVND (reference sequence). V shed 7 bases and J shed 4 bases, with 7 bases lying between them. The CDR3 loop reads CASMLGTGELFF. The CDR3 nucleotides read TGTGCCAGTATGCTGGGCACCGGGGAGCTGTTTTTT.

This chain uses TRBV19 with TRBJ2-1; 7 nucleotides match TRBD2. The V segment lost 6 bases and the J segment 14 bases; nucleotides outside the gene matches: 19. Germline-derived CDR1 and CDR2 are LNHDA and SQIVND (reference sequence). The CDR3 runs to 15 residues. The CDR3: CASSLNPGLPVSEFF. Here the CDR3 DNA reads TGTGCCAGTAGCCTAAACCCGGGACTACCCGTTAGTGAGTTCTTC.

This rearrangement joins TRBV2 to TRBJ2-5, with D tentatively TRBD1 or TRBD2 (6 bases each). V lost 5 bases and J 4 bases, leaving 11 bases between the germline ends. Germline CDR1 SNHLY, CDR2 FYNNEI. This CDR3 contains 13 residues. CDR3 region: CASSIGGLETQYF. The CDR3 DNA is TGTGCCAGCAGTATTGGGGGGCTAGAGACCCAGTACTTC. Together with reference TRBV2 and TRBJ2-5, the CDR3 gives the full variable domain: EPEVTQTPSHQVTQMGQEVILRCVPISNHLYFYWYRQILGQKVEFLVSFYNNEISEKSEIFDDQFSVERPDGSNFTLKIRSTKLEDSAMYFCASSIGGLETQYFGPGTRLLVL.

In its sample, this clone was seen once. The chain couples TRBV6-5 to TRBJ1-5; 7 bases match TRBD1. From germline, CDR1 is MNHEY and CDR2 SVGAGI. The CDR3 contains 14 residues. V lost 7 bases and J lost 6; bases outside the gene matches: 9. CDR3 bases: TGTGCCAGCAAAATAACAGGGGAAGCTCAGCCCCAGCATTTT. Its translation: CASKITGEAQPQHF.

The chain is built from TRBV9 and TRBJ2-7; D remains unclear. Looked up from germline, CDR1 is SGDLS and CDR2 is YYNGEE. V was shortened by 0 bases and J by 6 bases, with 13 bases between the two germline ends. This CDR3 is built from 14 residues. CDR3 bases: TGTGCCAGCAGCGTAGGCGGCCCCCTGTCCGAGCAGTACTTC. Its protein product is CASSVGGPLSEQYF.